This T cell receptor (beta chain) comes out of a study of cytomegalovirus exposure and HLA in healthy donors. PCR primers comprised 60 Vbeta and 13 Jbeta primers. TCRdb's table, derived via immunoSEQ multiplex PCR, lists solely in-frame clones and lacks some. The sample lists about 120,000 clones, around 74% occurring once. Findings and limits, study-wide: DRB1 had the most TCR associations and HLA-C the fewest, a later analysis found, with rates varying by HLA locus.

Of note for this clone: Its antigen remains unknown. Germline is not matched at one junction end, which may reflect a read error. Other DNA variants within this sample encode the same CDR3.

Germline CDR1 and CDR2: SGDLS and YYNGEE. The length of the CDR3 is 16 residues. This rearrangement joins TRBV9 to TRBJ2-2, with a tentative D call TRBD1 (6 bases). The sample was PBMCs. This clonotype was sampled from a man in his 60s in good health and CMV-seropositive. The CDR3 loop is CASSVRPGVYSGELFF. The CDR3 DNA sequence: TGCGCCAGCAGCGTACGTCCAGGGGTCTATTCCGGGGAGCTGTTTTTT.